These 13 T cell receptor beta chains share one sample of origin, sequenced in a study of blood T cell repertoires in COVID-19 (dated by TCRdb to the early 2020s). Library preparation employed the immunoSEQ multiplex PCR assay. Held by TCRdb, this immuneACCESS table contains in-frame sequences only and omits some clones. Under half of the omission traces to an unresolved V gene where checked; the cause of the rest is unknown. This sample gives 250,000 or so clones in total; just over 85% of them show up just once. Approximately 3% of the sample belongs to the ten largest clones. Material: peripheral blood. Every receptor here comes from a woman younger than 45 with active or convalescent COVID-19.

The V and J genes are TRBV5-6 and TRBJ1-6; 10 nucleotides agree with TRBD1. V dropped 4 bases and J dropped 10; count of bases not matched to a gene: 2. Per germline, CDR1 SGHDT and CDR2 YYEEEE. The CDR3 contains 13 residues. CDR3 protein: CASSTGQGSPLHF. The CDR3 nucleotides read TGTGCCAGCAGCACGGGACAGGGGTCACCCCTCCACTTT.

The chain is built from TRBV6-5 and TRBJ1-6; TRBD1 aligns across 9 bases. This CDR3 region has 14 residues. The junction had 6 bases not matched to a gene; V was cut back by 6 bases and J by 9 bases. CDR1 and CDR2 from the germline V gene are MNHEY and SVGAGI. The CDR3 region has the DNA TGTGCCAGCAGGCTGGGACAGGGTATTTCACCCCTCCACTTT. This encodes CASRLGQGISPLHF.

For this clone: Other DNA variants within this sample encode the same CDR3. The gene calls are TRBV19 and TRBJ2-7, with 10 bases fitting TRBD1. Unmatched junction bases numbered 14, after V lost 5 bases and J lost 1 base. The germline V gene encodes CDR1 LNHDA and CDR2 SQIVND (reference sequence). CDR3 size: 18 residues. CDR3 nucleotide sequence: TGTGCCAGTAGTCCTGCTCGGGGGACAGGGGTTTGGTCCTACGAGCAGTACTTC. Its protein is CASSPARGTGVWSYEQYF.

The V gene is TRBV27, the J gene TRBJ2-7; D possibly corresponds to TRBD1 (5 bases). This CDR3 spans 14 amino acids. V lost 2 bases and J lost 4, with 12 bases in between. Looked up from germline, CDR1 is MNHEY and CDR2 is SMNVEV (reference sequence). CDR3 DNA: TGTGCCAGCAGTTTAACGGGCAGGGTATACGAGCAGTACTTC. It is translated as CASSLTGRVYEQYF.

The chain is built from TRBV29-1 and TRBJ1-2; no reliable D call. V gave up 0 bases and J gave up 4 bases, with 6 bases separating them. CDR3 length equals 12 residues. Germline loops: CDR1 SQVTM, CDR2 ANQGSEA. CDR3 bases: TGCAGCGTTGAAGATCACTTCTATGGCTACACCTTC. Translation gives CSVEDHFYGYTF.

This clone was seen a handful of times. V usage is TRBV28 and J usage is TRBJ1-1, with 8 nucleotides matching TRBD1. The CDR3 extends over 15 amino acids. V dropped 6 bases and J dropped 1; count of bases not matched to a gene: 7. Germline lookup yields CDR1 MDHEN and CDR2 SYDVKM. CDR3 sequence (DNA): TGTGCCAGCAGCCTCAGGGGGCTCGCGAACACTGAAGCTTTCTTT. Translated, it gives CASSLRGLANTEAFF.

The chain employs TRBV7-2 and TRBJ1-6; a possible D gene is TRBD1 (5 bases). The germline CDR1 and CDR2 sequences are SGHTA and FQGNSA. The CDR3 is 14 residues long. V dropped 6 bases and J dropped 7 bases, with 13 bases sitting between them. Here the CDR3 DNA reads TGTGCCAGCAGGTACCAACCAGGGAATTCACCCCTCCACTTT. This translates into CASRYQPGNSPLHF.

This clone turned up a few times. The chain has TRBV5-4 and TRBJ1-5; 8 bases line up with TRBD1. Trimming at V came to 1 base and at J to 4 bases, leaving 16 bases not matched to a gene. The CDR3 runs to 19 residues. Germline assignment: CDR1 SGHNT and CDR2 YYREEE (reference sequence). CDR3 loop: CASSLRLTGDSPNNQPQHF. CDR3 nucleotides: TGTGCCAGCAGCTTGAGGTTGACAGGGGATTCGCCTAATAATCAGCCCCAGCATTTT.

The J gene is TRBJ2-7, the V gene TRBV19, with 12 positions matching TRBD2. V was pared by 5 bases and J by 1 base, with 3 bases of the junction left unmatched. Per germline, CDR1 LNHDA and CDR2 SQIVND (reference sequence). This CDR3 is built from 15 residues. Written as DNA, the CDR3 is TGTGCCAGTAGTTGGACTAGCGGGGCTTCCTACGAGCAGTACTTC. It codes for CASSWTSGASYEQYF.

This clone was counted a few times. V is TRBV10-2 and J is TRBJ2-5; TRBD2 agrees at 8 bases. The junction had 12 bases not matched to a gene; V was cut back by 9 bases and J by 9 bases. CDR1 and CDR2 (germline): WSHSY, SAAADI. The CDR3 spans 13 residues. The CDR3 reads CASTSGSSLAQYF. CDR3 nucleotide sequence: TGCGCCAGTACTAGCGGCTCCTCCTTGGCCCAGTACTTC.

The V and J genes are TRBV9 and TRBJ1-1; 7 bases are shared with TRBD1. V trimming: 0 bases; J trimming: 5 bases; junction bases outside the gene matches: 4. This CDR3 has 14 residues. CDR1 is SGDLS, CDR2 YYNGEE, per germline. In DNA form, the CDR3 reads TGTGCCAGCAGCGTAGGAGGGGGCAGAACTGAAGCTTTCTTT. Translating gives CASSVGGGRTEAFF.

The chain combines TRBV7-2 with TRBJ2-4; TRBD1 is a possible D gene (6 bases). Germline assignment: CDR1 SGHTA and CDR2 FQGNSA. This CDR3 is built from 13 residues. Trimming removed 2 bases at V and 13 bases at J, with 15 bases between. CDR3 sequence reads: CASSLPSQRGQYF. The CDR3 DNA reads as TGTGCCAGCAGCTTACCCTCCCAGAGGGGGCAGTACTTC.

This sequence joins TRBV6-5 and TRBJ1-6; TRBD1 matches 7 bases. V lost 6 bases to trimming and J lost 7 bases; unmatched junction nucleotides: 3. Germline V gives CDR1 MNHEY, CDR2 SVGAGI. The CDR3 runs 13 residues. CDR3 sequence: CASRRDRNSPLHF. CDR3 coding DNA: TGTGCCAGCAGACGGGACAGAAATTCACCCCTCCACTTT.